This is a list of T cell receptor beta chains from one sample in a study of blood T cell repertoires in COVID-19. Some clones are missing from TCRdb's copy, which holds only in-frame ones; the method was immunoSEQ multiplex PCR. This table has about 140,000 clones, about 89% appearing once. Sequenced sample: peripheral blood. The receptors here all came from a man in his fifties or sixties with active or convalescent COVID-19. CDR3s include the opening cysteine and the closing phenylalanine or tryptophan. A D gene is named only where the DNA matches it firmly. Not every row has a clone size; where given, it reads once, few, many or a size class.

size | length | J | D | V | CDR3 | DNA
NA | 14 | TRBJ1-6 | NA | TRBV3-1/TRBV3-2 | CASSQGVSGSPLHF | TGTGCCAGCAGCCAAGGAGTCTCTGGTTCACCCCTCCACTTT
NA | 16 | TRBJ1-4 | NA | TRBV5-1 | CASASWRPATNEKLFF | TGCGCCAGCGCAAGTTGGCGGCCCGCAACTAATGAAAAACTGTTTTTT
NA | 15 | TRBJ1-6 | NA | TRBV27 | CASSLSTVGNSPLHF | TGTGCCAGCAGTTTATCCACAGTTGGAAATTCACCCCTCCACTTT
NA | 12 | TRBJ2-2 | NA | TRBV19 | CASSPFTGELFF | TGTGCCAGTAGTCCGTTCACCGGGGAGCTGTTTTTT
NA | 14 | TRBJ2-7 | NA | TRBV9 | CASSVDPSSYEQYF | TGTGCCAGCAGCGTAGATCCTAGCTCCTACGAGCAGTACTTC
NA | 14 | TRBJ1-5 | NA | TRBV9 | CASSVDQGNEPQHF | TGTGCCAGCAGCGTAGATCAGGGGAACGAGCCCCAGCATTTT
NA | 16 | TRBJ2-5 | TRBD2 | TRBV5-1 | CASSLGLAGGDKTQYF | TGCGCCAGCAGCTTGGGACTAGCGGGAGGAGATAAGACCCAGTACTTC
NA | 11 | TRBJ1-3 | NA | TRBV10-3 | CAISAGNTIYF | TGTGCCATCAGTGCGGGGAACACCATATATTTT
NA | 11 | TRBJ2-7 | TRBD2 | TRBV7-9 | CASSQRGEQYF | TGTGCCAGCAGCCAGCGGGGAGAGCAGTACTTC
once | 14 | TRBJ1-2 | NA | TRBV14 | CASSQVGGGYGYTF | TGTGCCAGCAGCCAAGTTGGGGGCGGCTATGGCTACACCTTC
NA | 16 | TRBJ2-1 | TRBD2 | TRBV2 | CASSRRSSGSNSEQFF | TGTGCCAGCAGTCGAAGATCCAGCGGGAGTAATAGTGAGCAGTTCTTC
NA | 12 | TRBJ1-2 | NA | TRBV29-1 | CSHTQGNYGYTF | TGCAGCCATACACAGGGTAACTATGGCTACACCTTC
few | 15 | TRBJ1-2 | NA | TRBV6-6 | CASTESNWSDYGYTF | TGTGCCAGCACCGAATCCAATTGGAGTGACTATGGCTACACCTTC
NA | 13 | TRBJ1-2 | NA | TRBV18 | CASSPRQGDGYTF | TGTGCCAGCTCACCACGCCAGGGTGATGGCTACACCTTC
NA | 13 | TRBJ2-7 | NA | TRBV3-1/TRBV3-2 | CASSPVWGSEQYF | TGTGCCAGCAGTCCGGTGTGGGGCTCCGAGCAGTACTTC
once | 16 | TRBJ2-1 | NA | TRBV3-1/TRBV3-2 | CASSHLQQGSDNEQFF | TGTGCCAGCAGCCACCTTCAGCAGGGGTCCGACAATGAGCAGTTCTTC
NA | 15 | TRBJ2-7 | NA | TRBV19 | CASSLEASRIYEQYF | TGTGCCAGTAGTCTGGAGGCCAGCAGAATCTACGAGCAGTACTTC
NA | 14 | TRBJ1-2 | NA | TRBV7-9 | CASSSPGVGYGYTF | TGTGCCAGCAGTTCTCCAGGGGTGGGTTATGGCTACACCTTC
NA | 14 | TRBJ1-4 | TRBD1 | TRBV5-1 | CASSPGQRNEKLFF | TGCGCCAGCAGCCCGGGACAGCGTAATGAAAAACTGTTTTTT
NA | 14 | TRBJ1-5 | NA | TRBV5-1 | CASSLDAGGQPQHF | TGCGCCAGCAGCTTGGACGCGGGCGGTCAGCCCCAGCATTTT
NA | 13 | TRBJ1-1 | NA | TRBV6-2/TRBV6-3 | CASNYGGSTEAFF | TGTGCCAGCAATTATGGGGGGTCCACTGAAGCTTTCTTT
once | 16 | TRBJ2-7 | TRBD2 | TRBV7-2 | CASSSLYSGGNYEQYF | TGTGCCAGCAGCTCCCTATACTCCGGGGGGAACTACGAGCAGTACTTC
NA | 15 | TRBJ1-4 | TRBD1 | TRBV4-3 | CASSEQGIFGEKLFF | TGCGCCAGCAGCGAACAGGGGATCTTCGGGGAAAAACTGTTTTTT
once | 14 | TRBJ2-3 | TRBD2 | TRBV28 | CASRRGLAEDTQYF | TGTGCCAGCAGACGAGGACTAGCGGAAGATACGCAGTATTTT
once | 13 | TRBJ1-1 | TRBD1 | TRBV9 | CASGNRGYTEAFF | TGTGCCAGCGGAAACAGGGGTTACACTGAAGCTTTCTTT
NA | 15 | TRBJ1-1 | TRBD1 | TRBV5-5 | CASSSLRDSNTEAFF | TGTGCCAGCAGCTCCTTACGGGACAGCAACACTGAAGCTTTCTTT
NA | 13 | TRBJ1-1 | TRBD1 | TRBV6-5 | CASSRDRDTEAFF | TGTGCCAGCTCCCGGGACAGGGATACTGAAGCTTTCTTT
few | 14 | TRBJ2-7 | NA | TRBV15 | CATSRGGSSYEQYF | TGTGCCACCAGCAGGGGTGGGAGCTCCTACGAGCAGTACTTC
NA | 17 | TRBJ2-1 | TRBD2 | TRBV28 | CASSFLGGTRGAGTQFF | TGTGCCAGCAGCTTCCTGGGGGGGACCCGGGGAGCGGGAACGCAGTTCTTC
NA | 14 | TRBJ2-3 | NA | TRBV2 | CASSGGVSTDTQYF | TGTGCCAGCAGTGGGGGCGTTAGCACAGATACGCAGTATTTT
NA | 18 | TRBJ2-3 | TRBD2 | TRBV6-1 | CASSVMPGLAGDSDTQYF | TGTGCCAGCAGTGTCATGCCGGGACTAGCGGGAGATTCAGATACGCAGTATTTT
NA | 13 | TRBJ2-5 | NA | TRBV6-5 | CASRDRQGETQYF | TGTGCCAGCAGAGACAGGCAGGGTGAGACCCAGTACTTC
once | 13 | TRBJ1-5 | NA | TRBV7-9 | CASSLQAGQPQHF | TGTGCCAGCAGCTTACAGGCAGGGCAGCCCCAGCATTTT
once | 15 | TRBJ2-7 | TRBD1 | TRBV5-1 | CASSLSGTGGYEQYF | TGCGCCAGCAGCTTATCCGGGACAGGGGGTTACGAGCAGTACTTC
NA | 18 | TRBJ2-7 | TRBD2 | TRBV4-2 | CASSQDRLAGGLFYEQYF | TGTGCCAGCAGCCAAGACCGACTAGCGGGGGGGCTATTCTACGAGCAGTACTTC
NA | 17 | TRBJ1-2 | TRBD1 | TRBV13 | CASSFRTGGSNGYGYTF | TGTGCCAGCAGCTTTCGTACAGGGGGCTCAAATGGGTATGGCTACACCTTC
NA | 15 | TRBJ1-6 | NA | TRBV27 | CASSFGGFYNSPLHF | TGTGCCAGCAGTTTTGGTGGCTTCTATAATTCACCCCTCCACTTT
NA | 15 | TRBJ1-3 | NA | TRBV2 | CASRIADWQGNTIYF | TGTGCCAGCAGGATAGCGGATTGGCAAGGAAACACCATATATTTT
NA | 14 | TRBJ2-3 | TRBD1 | TRBV4-2 | CASSQLTGADTQYF | TGTGCCAGCAGCCAGCTGACAGGGGCAGATACGCAGTATTTT
once | 13 | TRBJ1-2 | TRBD1 | TRBV2 | CASSGTVSYGYTF | TGTGCCAGCAGCGGGACAGTGAGCTATGGCTACACCTTC
NA | 13 | TRBJ1-1 | NA | TRBV28 | CASSLPGNTEAFF | TGTGCCAGCAGTTTACCGGGAAACACTGAAGCTTTCTTT
NA | 14 | TRBJ1-4 | TRBD1 | TRBV6-5 | CASSLDRVDEKLFF | TGTGCCAGCAGTCTCGACAGGGTAGATGAAAAACTGTTTTTT
NA | 15 | TRBJ2-1 | NA | TRBV7-6 | CASSPAGSSYNEQFF | TGTGCCAGCAGCCCCGCCGGGAGCTCCTACAATGAGCAGTTCTTC